Listed below are T cell receptor beta chains from one sample, sequenced in a study of PD-1 blockade in classical Hodgkin lymphoma. Produced via immunoSEQ multiplex PCR; TCRdb's table is partial and in-frame only. The data contain 25,000 to 30,000 clones, more than 60% of them singletons. The sequenced sample was peripheral blood mononuclear cells (PBMCs), obtained before the second cycle of nivolumab. All receptors come from a human donor with classical Hodgkin lymphoma. The CDR3 runs from the conserved cysteine through the conserved F or W. D genes are given only for firm matches.

NA	TRBV2	TRBJ2-5	CASSGAGAAETQYF
TRBD1	TRBV28	TRBJ2-3	CATRDSNTDTQYF
NA	TRBV6-1	TRBJ2-1	CASTVGGGDNEQFF
NA	TRBV25-1	TRBJ1-1	CASSVGDGTEAFF
NA	TRBV28	TRBJ2-3	CASSFPPSTDTQYF
NA	TRBV6-1	TRBJ1-5	CASAFWGYNQPQHF
NA	TRBV11-1	TRBJ1-6	CASSQLGNSPLHF
NA	TRBV7-9	TRBJ1-2	CASSSTSGHLYGYTF
NA	TRBV4-3	TRBJ1-1	CASSQNRVYTEAFF
NA	TRBV29-1	TRBJ1-2	CSADAGFGGYTF
NA	TRBV28	TRBJ1-1	CASSLFLNTEAFF